This T cell receptor (beta chain) was identified in a study of T-cell reconstitution after alpha-beta-depleted transplantation in children. This clonotype was recorded many times. Unique molecular identifiers were used to barcode this TCRbeta library. One entry per CDR3 protein results from TCRdb running MiXCR on the PCR reads. The sample has roughly 220,000 distinct CDR3 sequences; about 8.2% are singletons. This CDR3 has 17 amino acids. V was clipped by 0 bases and J by 1 base, with 13 bases between them. Germline V gene lookup returns CDR1 LGHNA and CDR2 YSLEER. The clonotype originates from a male patient between 2 and 15 years old who had a stem cell transplant for acute myeloid leukemia, so the T cells may come from the graft donor. This sequence joins TRBV4-3 and TRBJ2-1; perhaps TRBD2 as D (5 bases). The starting material was PBMCs, mostly from graft donor cells, obtained 360 days after TCRalphabeta/CD19-depleted stem cell transplant. Here the CDR3 DNA reads TGCGCCAGCAGCCAAGATCCCGAGGGAAGGTCCTACAATGAGCAGTTCTTC. Residues: CASSQDPEGRSYNEQFF.